The 25 T cell receptor beta chains presented below share a single source sample, sequenced in a study of radiation and T cells in renal cell carcinoma. Generated by immunoSEQ multiplex PCR, the TCRdb table keeps only in-frame clones and is missing some. The profile shows about 49,000 clones, 75% to 90% of them singletons. Time point given: blood 2 weeks post-SBRT. As to treatment: 15 Gy SBRT to primary tumor, nephrectomy 4 weeks later. The source material was blood, sampled from a patient whose treatment included radiotherapy and nephrectomy. The receptor source for this set is a woman between 70 and 85 years old with renal cell carcinoma.

This clone was seen a few times. The rearrangement uses TRBV2 and TRBJ2-7; TRBD1 matches at 8 bases. This CDR3 has 14 amino acids. J lost 2 bases, V lost 8 bases, and 8 bases had no gene match. In germline, CDR1 is SNHLY, CDR2 FYNNEI. The CDR3 DNA reads TGTGCCAGCGGGATCGACAGGGGAACCTACGAGCAGTACTTC. This translates into CASGIDRGTYEQYF.

V is TRBV19 and J is TRBJ1-1, with 7 bases that match TRBD1. The junction had 11 bases not matched to a gene; V was cut back by 3 bases and J by 4 bases. The CDR3 spans 16 residues. Germline V gene lookup returns CDR1 LNHDA and CDR2 SQIVND (reference sequence). In DNA form, the CDR3 reads TGTGCCAGTAGTATCATCCCAACAGGGGTGGGCACTGAAGCTTTCTTT. Its protein product is CASSIIPTGVGTEAFF.

The rearrangement uses TRBV5-4 and TRBJ2-7, with D perhaps assigned TRBD1 or TRBD2 (5 bases each). Trimming shortened V by 1 base and J by 5 bases, and 16 bases separated the two germline ends. The germline V gene has CDR1 SGHNT and CDR2 YYREEE (reference sequence). The CDR3 spans 15 residues. The CDR3, as DNA: TGTGCCAGCAGCTTGCGAGGGGTTGGCGGCCACGAGCAGTACTTC. Residues: CASSLRGVGGHEQYF.

The J gene is TRBJ1-2, the V gene TRBV11-2; 7 nucleotides line up with TRBD1. The germline CDR1 and CDR2 sequences are SGHAT and FQNNGV. There are 18 residues in the CDR3. V gave up 0 bases and J gave up 4 bases; unmatched junction bases: 14. In nucleotides, the CDR3 is TGTGCCAGCAGCTTAGATGGGACAGAGACCGGGGGCCTCTATGGCTACACCTTC. Amino acid sequence: CASSLDGTETGGLYGYTF.

The chain is built from TRBV19 and TRBJ2-2; possibly TRBD1 or TRBD2 for D (5 bases each). The CDR3 sequence is 16 residues long. Trimming removed 2 bases at V and 0 bases at J, with 10 bases between. Germline V gives CDR1 LNHDA, CDR2 SQIVND (reference sequence). In DNA form, the CDR3 reads TGTGCCAGTAGTATAAATGAGGGGCCGAACACCGGGGAGCTGTTTTTT. Protein product: CASSINEGPNTGELFF.

V is TRBV6-1 and J is TRBJ1-1; perhaps TRBD1 as D (6 bases). V lost 5 bases, J lost 4 bases, and 11 bases lay in between. This CDR3 has 13 amino acids. Germline V lookup: CDR1 MNHNS, CDR2 SASEGT. Written as DNA, the CDR3 is TGTGCCAGCAGTTCGGGACAACGCACTGAAGCTTTCTTT. This gives the protein CASSSGQRTEAFF.

CDR3 coding DNA: TGTGCCAGCCGTTGGGGGACAGGCCGAAATCAGCCCCAGCATTTT. Translation gives CASRWGTGRNQPQHF. V usage is TRBV28 and J usage is TRBJ1-5; the match to TRBD1 covers 8 bases. This CDR3 is 15 amino acids long. Trimming cost V 8 bases and J 4 bases; bases outside gene matches: 10. Germline lookup yields CDR1 MDHEN and CDR2 SYDVKM. The full variable domain, completed using reference TRBV28 and TRBJ1-5, is DVKVTQSSRYLVKRTGEKVFLECVQDMDHENMFWYRQDPGLGLRLIYFSYDVKMKEKGDIPEGYSVSREKKERFSLILESASTNQTSMYLCASRWGTGRNQPQHFGDGTRLSIL.

The genes are TRBV18 and TRBJ1-1; the D gene is possibly TRBD1 (6 bases). The germline CDR1 and CDR2 sequences are KGHSH and LQKENI. The V end lost 3 bases, the J end lost 2 bases, and 10 bases lay between the germline ends. The CDR3 is 14 residues long. CDR3 in DNA: TGTGCCAGCTCACCGGGACAAAGCAACACTGAAGCTTTCTTT. It translates to CASSPGQSNTEAFF. Full variable domain (missing parts from reference TRBV18 and TRBJ1-1): NAGVMQNPRHLVRRRGQEARLRCSPMKGHSHVYWYRQLPEEGLKFMVYLQKENIIDESGMPKERFSAEFPKEGPSILRIQQVVRGDSAAYFCASSPGQSNTEAFFGQGTRLTVV.

This chain joins TRBV11-2 and TRBJ2-7; the D gene is possibly TRBD2 (5 bases). Per germline, CDR1 SGHAT and CDR2 FQNNGV. The CDR3 sequence is 14 residues long. V was clipped by 3 bases and J by 5 bases, with 14 bases between them. The CDR3 is CASSFGGIAHEQYF. In DNA, the CDR3 is TGTGCCAGCAGCTTTGGTGGGATAGCGCACGAGCAGTACTTC.

The rearrangement uses TRBV7-2 and TRBJ1-3; TRBD1 matches 7 bases. Per germline, CDR1 SGHTA and CDR2 FQGNSA. The CDR3 length is 16 residues. J lost 0 bases, V lost 3 bases, and 5 bases had no gene match. In DNA, the CDR3 is TGTGCCAGCAGCTTGCTCACAGGGGTCTCTGGAAACACCATATATTTT. Protein: CASSLLTGVSGNTIYF.

This clone was recorded once. The chain has TRBV5-4 and TRBJ2-3; 7 bases are shared with TRBD1. Germline V lookup: CDR1 SGHNT, CDR2 YYREEE (reference sequence). This CDR3 is built from 16 residues. V was pared by 4 bases and J by 5 bases, with 13 bases of the junction left unmatched. The CDR3 DNA reads TGTGCCAGCAGCGGGGAAGGACAGGATCCAGGAGATACGCAGTATTTT. Its translation is CASSGEGQDPGDTQYF. The variable domain in full, with the rest retrieved from reference TRBV5-4 and TRBJ2-3, is ETGVTQSPTHLIKTRGQQVTLRCSSQSGHNTVSWYQQALGQGPQFIFQYYREEENGRGNFPPRFSGLQFPNYSSELNVNALELDDSALYLCASSGEGQDPGDTQYFGPGTRLTVL.

The chain's CDR3 is CASSGPPGTHGNTIYF. The CDR3 bases are TGTGCCAGCAGTGGCCCCCCCGGGACGCATGGAAACACCATATATTTT. The genes are TRBV6-1 and TRBJ1-3; a weak D match, TRBD1 (5 bases). The CDR3 has 16 residues. In germline, CDR1 is MNHNS, CDR2 SASEGT. V was pared by 4 bases and J by 3 bases, with 16 bases between.

This sequence joins TRBV19 and TRBJ1-2; 8 nucleotides line up with TRBD1. V shed 5 bases and J 3 bases; nucleotides not matched to a gene: 5. The CDR3 is made up of 14 amino acids. CDR1 LNHDA and CDR2 SQIVND come from the germline V gene (reference sequence). CDR3 bases: TGTGCCAGTAGTGCCATGACAGGGGACTATGGCTACACCTTC. This gives the protein CASSAMTGDYGYTF.

The chain uses TRBV5-1 and TRBJ1-1, with a possible D match to TRBD1 (5 bases). Trimming cost V 7 bases and J 2 bases, with 15 bases left between them. Germline V gene sequence: CDR1 SGHRS, CDR2 YFSETQ. The CDR3 extends over 14 amino acids. CDR3 sequence (DNA): TGCGCCAGCCGGATGGAGGGACCTAACACTGAAGCTTTCTTT. It encodes CASRMEGPNTEAFF.

This clone was recorded once. The CDR3 DNA sequence: TGCGCCAGCAGCTGGAACACCGGGGAGCTGTTTTTT. Its protein is CASSWNTGELFF. The chain combines TRBV5-1 with TRBJ2-2; D gene uncertain. V was cut by 3 bases and J by 1 base, with 1 base left in between. Germline loops: CDR1 SGHRS, CDR2 YFSETQ. This CDR3 region has 12 residues.

J is TRBJ2-1 and V is TRBV25-1, with 9 bases identical to TRBD2. CDR1 and CDR2 (germline): MGHDK, SYGVNS. This CDR3 is 17 amino acids long. V lost 5 bases and J lost 0; bases outside the gene matches: 8. CDR3 residues: CASSHLAGMSSYNEQFF. CDR3 nucleotides: TGTGCCAGCAGTCACCTAGCGGGAATGAGCTCCTACAATGAGCAGTTCTTC.

V usage is TRBV5-1 and J usage is TRBJ2-2; D unresolved. V dropped 0 bases and J dropped 0 bases, with 6 bases sitting between them. The germline V gene has CDR1 SGHRS and CDR2 YFSETQ. The CDR3 has 15 amino acids. The CDR3 DNA reads as TGCGCCAGCAGCTTGGGGGCCACGAACACCGGGGAGCTGTTTTTT. Translated, it gives CASSLGATNTGELFF.

The chain employs TRBV5-1 and TRBJ2-2, with 9 bases aligning to TRBD1. The CDR3 is 14 residues long. Trimming at V came to 6 bases and at J to 3 bases, leaving 3 bases not matched to a gene. Germline V gene sequence: CDR1 SGHRS, CDR2 YFSETQ. CDR3 protein: CASNRDRDTGELFF. The CDR3 coding sequence is TGCGCCAGCAACCGGGACAGGGACACCGGGGAGCTGTTTTTT.

This chain links TRBV7-2 with TRBJ2-5, with D tentatively TRBD1 (7 bases). The end of the DNA is better explained by TRBJ2-7, so the J call may be wrong. CDR3 length: 18 residues. Germline loops: CDR1 SGHTA, CDR2 FQGNSA. In DNA form, the CDR3 reads TGTGCCAGCAGCTTAGCGGGCTGGGCGGCAGGGGGAGGCTACGAGCAGTACTTC. Translation: CASSLAGWAAGGGYEQYF.

In this sample, this clone turned up a few times. The rearrangement links TRBV7-2 to TRBJ1-4, with TRBD1 identical over 8 bases. There are 14 residues in the CDR3. Germline V gene sequence: CDR1 SGHTA, CDR2 FQGNSA. With V trimmed by 4 bases and J by 7 bases, 5 bases remained unmatched. The CDR3 bases are TGTGCCAGCAGCTGGCAGGGGGCAGGTGAAAAACTGTTTTTT. It encodes CASSWQGAGEKLFF.

This chain connects TRBV4-3 to TRBJ2-3, with 7 bases matching TRBD2. There are 15 residues in the CDR3. Per the germline V gene, CDR1 is LGHNA and CDR2 is YSLEER. Unmatched junction bases numbered 5, after V lost 1 base and J lost 4 bases. The CDR3 nucleotides read TGCGCCAGCAGCCAAGGCGGCGGGAGATCAGATACGCAGTATTTT. Its translation is CASSQGGGRSDTQYF.

V and J are TRBV30 and TRBJ1-2; 11 bases line up with TRBD1. J lost 7 bases, V lost 3 bases, and 7 bases had no gene match. Germline CDR1 is GTSNPN and CDR2 is SVGIG (reference sequence). The CDR3 contains 14 residues. CDR3 DNA: TGTGCCTGGAGGCCTGGGACAGGGGGTTTTGGCTACACCTTC. Protein product: CAWRPGTGGFGYTF.

This chain joins TRBV5-1 and TRBJ2-7, with D possibly matching TRBD1 (6 bases). Trimming shortened V by 2 bases and J by 3 bases, and 18 bases separated the two germline ends. The CDR3 length is 16 residues. Germline V lookup: CDR1 SGHRS, CDR2 YFSETQ. The CDR3: CASSFMPRDTGYEQYF. Here the CDR3 DNA reads TGCGCCAGCAGCTTTATGCCCCGGGACACTGGCTACGAGCAGTACTTC.

The chain links TRBV6-5 to TRBJ2-1, with D unresolved. The CDR3 is made up of 15 amino acids. Germline CDR1 and CDR2: MNHEY and SVGAGI. The V end was cut by 0 bases, the J end by 11 bases, with 17 bases between. CDR3 sequence reads: CASSYSTTSRTQQFF. In DNA form, the CDR3 reads TGTGCCAGCAGTTACTCGACCACATCTAGAACCCAGCAGTTCTTC.

This chain joins TRBV5-4 and TRBJ1-6; TRBD1 is a possible D gene (5 bases). The CDR3 sequence is 16 residues long. Trimming removed 0 bases from V and 5 bases from J, with 12 bases in between. Germline values: CDR1 SGHNT, CDR2 YYREEE (reference sequence). This chain's CDR3 is CASSLAGGRDNSPLHF. CDR3 DNA sequence: TGTGCCAGCAGCTTGGCCGGGGGTCGTGATAATTCACCCCTCCACTTT. Full variable domain (rest looked up from reference TRBV5-4 and TRBJ1-6): ETGVTQSPTHLIKTRGQQVTLRCSSQSGHNTVSWYQQALGQGPQFIFQYYREEENGRGNFPPRFSGLQFPNYSSELNVNALELDDSALYLCASSLAGGRDNSPLHFGNGTRLTVT.